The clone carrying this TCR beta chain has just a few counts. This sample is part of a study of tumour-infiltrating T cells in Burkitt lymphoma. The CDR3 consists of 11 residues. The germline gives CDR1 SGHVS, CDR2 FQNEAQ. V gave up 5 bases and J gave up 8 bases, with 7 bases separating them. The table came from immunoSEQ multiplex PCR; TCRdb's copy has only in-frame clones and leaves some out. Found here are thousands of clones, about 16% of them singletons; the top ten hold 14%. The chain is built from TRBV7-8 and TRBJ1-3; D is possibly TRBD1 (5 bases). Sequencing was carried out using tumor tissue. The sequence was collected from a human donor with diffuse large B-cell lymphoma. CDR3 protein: CASSPGHTIYF. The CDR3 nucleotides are TGTGCCAGCAGCCCAGGGCACACCATATATTTT.